Included here is one T cell receptor (beta chain) sequence, with context. The germline CDR1 and CDR2 sequences are MNHEY and SVGEGT. This CDR3 is built from 14 residues. V shed 6 bases and J shed 0 bases, with 11 bases lying between them. Individual cDNA molecules (in the library) carried attached unique molecular identifiers. From the RACE reads, TCRdb called clonotypes with MiXCR, one entry per CDR3 protein. The profile covers roughly 250,000 distinct CDR3 sequences, with about 8.1% appearing a single time and 2% to 2.5% taken by the ten largest. The data belong to a study of human T cells and chemical hapten exposure. Time point given: pre-sensitization, week 0. Sample treatment: therapeutic diphenylcyclopropenone sensitization with weekly scalp DPC.

Sequenced here: whole blood, sampled in connection with sensitization to the hapten diphenylcyclopropenone (DPC). The clonotype comes from a woman aged 40 to 50 with alopecia areata. Some clones in this sample may be carry-over from other donors' samples. J is TRBJ1-2 and V is TRBV6-2 or TRBV6-3; D is unresolved. The CDR3 nucleotides read TGTGCCAGCAGCCCGATGCAGACTAACTATGGCTACACCTTC. This gives the protein CASSPMQTNYGYTF.